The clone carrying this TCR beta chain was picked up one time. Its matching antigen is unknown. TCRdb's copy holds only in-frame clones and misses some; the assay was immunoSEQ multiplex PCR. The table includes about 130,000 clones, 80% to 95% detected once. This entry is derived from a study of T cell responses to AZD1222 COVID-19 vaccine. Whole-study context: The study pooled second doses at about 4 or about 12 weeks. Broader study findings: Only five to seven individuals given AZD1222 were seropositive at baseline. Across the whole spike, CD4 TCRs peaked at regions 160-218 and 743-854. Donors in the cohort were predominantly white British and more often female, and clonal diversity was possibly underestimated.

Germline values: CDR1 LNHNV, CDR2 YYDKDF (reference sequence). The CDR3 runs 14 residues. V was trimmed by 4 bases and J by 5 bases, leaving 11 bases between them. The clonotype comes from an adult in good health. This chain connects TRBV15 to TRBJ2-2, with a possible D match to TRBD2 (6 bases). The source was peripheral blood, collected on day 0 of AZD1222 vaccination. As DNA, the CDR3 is TGTGCCACCAGCACACTTCGGGAGACCGGGGAGCTGTTTTTT. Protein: CATSTLRETGELFF.